The T cell receptor beta chain described here comes from a study of brain T cells in children with intractable seizures. Only cases whose brain tissue showed the highest T cell transcript signatures were sequenced. At least one anti-epileptic drug was given before surgery. Method: immunoSEQ multiplex PCR; TCRdb's copy keeps in-frame clones and lacks some. This table holds about 76,000 clones, about 92% found once. The CDR3 runs 13 residues. V was clipped by 2 bases and J by 4 bases, with 6 bases between them. CDR1 is SGHTA, CDR2 FQGTGA, per germline. The gene calls are TRBV7-3 and TRBJ2-1, with D possibly being TRBD2 (6 bases). This sequence was found in a boy younger than two with tuberous sclerosis and intractable seizures. Specimen: peripheral blood, collected at surgery. Here the CDR3 reads CASSLGTYNEQFF. The CDR3 nucleotides are TGTGCCAGCAGCTTAGGGACTTACAATGAGCAGTTCTTC.